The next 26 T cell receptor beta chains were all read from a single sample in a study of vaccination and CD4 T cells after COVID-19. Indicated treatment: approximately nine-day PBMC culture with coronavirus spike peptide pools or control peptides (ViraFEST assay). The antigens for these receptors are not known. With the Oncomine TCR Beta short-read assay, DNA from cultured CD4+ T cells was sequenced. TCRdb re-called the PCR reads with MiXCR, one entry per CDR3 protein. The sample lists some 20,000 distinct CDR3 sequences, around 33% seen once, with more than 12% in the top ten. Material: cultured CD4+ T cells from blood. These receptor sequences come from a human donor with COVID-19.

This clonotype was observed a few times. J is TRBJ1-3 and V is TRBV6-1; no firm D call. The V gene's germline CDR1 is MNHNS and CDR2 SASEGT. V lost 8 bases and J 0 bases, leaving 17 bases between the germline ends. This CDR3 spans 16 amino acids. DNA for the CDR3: TGTGCCAGCGCAAACGAAGGGATATCCTCTGGAAACACCATATATTTT. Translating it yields CASANEGISSGNTIYF.

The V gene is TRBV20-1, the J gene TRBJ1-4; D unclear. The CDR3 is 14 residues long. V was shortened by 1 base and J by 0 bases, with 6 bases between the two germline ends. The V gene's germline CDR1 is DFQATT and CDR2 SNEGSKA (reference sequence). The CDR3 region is CSARGGATNEKLFF. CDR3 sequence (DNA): TGCAGTGCTAGAGGAGGTGCAACTAATGAAAAACTGTTTTTT.

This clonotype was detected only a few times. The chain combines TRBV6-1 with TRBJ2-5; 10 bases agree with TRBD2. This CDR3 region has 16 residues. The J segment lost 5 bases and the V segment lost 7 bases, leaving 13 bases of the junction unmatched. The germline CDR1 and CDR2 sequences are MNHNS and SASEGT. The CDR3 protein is CASKNLAGVSQETQYF. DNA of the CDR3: TGTGCCAGCAAAAATCTAGCGGGGGTCTCTCAGGAGACCCAGTACTTC.

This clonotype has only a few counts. The CDR3 loop is CASRETPGGAGYGYTF. CDR3 nucleotide sequence: TGTGCCAGCAGGGAGACCCCAGGGGGCGCAGGCTATGGCTACACCTTC. The chain joins TRBV6-1 to TRBJ1-2; TRBD1 agrees at 8 bases. Germline trimming cut 6 bases from V and 4 bases from J; bases unmatched to any gene: 13. Germline loops: CDR1 MNHNS, CDR2 SASEGT. The CDR3 sequence is 16 residues long.

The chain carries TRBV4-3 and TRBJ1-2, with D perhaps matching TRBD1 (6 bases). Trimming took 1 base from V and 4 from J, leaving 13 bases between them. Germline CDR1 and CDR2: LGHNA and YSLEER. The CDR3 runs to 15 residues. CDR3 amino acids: CASSQGPGQGYGYTF. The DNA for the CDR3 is TGCGCCAGCAGCCAAGGTCCGGGACAAGGCTATGGCTACACCTTC.

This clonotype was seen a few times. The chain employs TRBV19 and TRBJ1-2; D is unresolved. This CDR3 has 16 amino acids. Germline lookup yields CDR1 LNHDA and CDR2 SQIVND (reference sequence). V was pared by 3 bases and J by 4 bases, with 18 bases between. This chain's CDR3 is CASSIPSRGRLYGYTF. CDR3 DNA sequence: TGTGCCAGTAGTATCCCTTCCCGCGGTCGTCTCTATGGCTACACCTTC. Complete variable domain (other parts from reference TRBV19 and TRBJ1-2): DGGITQSPKYLFRKEGQNVTLSCEQNLNHDAMYWYRQDPGQGLRLIYYSQIVNDFQKGDIAEGYSVSREKKESFPLTVTSAQKNPTAFYLCASSIPSRGRLYGYTFGSGTRLTVV.

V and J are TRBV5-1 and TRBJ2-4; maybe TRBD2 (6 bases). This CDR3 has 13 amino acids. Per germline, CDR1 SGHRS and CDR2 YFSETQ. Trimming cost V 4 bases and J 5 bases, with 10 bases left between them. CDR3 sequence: CASSSGQENIQYF. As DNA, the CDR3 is TGCGCCAGCAGCAGCGGGCAAGAAAACATTCAGTACTTC.

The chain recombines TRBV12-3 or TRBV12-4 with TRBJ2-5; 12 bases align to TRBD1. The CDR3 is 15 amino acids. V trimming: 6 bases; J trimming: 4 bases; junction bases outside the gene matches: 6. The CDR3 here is CASSPGTGGRETQYF. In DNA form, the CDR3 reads TGTGCCAGCAGCCCCGGGACAGGGGGCAGAGAGACCCAGTACTTC.

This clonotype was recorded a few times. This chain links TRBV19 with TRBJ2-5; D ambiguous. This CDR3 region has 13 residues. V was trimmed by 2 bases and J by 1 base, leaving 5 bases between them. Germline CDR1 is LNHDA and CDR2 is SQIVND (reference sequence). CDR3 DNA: TGTGCCAGTAGTATACGTGGCCAAGAGACCCAGTACTTC. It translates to CASSIRGQETQYF.

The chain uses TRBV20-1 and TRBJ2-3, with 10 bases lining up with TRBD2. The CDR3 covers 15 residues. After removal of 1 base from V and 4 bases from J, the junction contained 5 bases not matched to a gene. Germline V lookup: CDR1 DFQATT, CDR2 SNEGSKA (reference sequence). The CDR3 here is CSARVAGGSADTQYF. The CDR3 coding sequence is TGCAGTGCTAGAGTAGCGGGGGGATCGGCAGATACGCAGTATTTT.

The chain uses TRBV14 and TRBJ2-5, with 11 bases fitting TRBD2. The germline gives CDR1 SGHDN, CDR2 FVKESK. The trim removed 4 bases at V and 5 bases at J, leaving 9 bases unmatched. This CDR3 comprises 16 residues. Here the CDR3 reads CASSRGGTSGAETQYF. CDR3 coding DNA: TGTGCCAGCAGCCGCGGAGGGACTAGCGGTGCGGAGACCCAGTACTTC.

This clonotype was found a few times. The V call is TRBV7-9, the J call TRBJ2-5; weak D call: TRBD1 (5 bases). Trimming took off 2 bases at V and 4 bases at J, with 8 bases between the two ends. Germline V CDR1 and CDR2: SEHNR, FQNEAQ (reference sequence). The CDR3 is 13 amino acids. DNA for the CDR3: TGTGCCAGCAGCTTATCAGGGTCAGAGACCCAGTACTTC. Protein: CASSLSGSETQYF.

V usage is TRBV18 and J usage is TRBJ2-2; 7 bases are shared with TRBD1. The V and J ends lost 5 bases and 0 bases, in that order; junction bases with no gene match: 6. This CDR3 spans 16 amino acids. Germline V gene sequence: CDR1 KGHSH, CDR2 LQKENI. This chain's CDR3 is CASSWGQTTNTGELFF. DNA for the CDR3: TGTGCCAGCTCATGGGGACAGACCACGAACACCGGGGAGCTGTTTTTT. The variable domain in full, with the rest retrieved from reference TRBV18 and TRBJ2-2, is NAGVMQNPRHLVRRRGQEARLRCSPMKGHSHVYWYRQLPEEGLKFMVYLQKENIIDESGMPKERFSAEFPKEGPSILRIQQVVRGDSAAYFCASSWGQTTNTGELFFGEGSRLTVL.

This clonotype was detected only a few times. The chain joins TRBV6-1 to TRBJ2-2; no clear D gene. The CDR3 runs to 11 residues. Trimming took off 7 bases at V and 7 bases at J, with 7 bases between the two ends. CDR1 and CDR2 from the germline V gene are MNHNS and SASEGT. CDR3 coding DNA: TGTGCCAGCAATATCGTCGGGGAGCTGTTTTTT. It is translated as CASNIVGELFF.

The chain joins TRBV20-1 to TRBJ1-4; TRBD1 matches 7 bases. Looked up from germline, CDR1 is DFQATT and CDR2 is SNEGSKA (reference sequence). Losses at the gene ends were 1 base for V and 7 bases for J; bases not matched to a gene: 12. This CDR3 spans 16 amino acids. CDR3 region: CSARGPGGDRVEKLFF. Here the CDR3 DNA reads TGCAGTGCTAGAGGACCCGGTGGTGACAGGGTTGAAAAACTGTTTTTT.

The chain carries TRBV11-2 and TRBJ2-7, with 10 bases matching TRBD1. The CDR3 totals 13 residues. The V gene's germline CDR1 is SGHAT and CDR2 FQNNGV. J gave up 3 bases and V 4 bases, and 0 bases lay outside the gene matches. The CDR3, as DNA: TGTGCCAGCAGCTGGACAGGGGGCTACGAGCAGTACTTC. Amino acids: CASSWTGGYEQYF.

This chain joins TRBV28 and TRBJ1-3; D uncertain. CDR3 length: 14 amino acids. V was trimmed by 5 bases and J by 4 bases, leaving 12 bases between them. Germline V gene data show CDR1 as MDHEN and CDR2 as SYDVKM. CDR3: CASSEILAGNTIYF. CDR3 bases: TGTGCCAGCAGTGAGATTTTGGCAGGAAACACCATATATTTT.

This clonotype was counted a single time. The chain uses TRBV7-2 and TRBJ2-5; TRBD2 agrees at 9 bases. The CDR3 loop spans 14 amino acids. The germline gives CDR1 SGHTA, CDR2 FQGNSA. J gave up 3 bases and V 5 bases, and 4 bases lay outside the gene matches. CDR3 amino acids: CASSQSSGEETQYF. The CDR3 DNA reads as TGTGCCAGCAGCCAATCTAGCGGGGAAGAGACCCAGTACTTC.

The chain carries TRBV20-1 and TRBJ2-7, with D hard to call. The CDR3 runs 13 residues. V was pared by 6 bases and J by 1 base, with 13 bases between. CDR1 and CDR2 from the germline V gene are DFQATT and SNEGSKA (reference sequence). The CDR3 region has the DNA TGCAGTGCCCACGAGGCCCTTTCCTACGAGCAGTACTTC. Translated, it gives CSAHEALSYEQYF.

CDR3 sequence (DNA): TGTGCCAGCAGCCCCCCACCGGGGACAGGGCCCACTGAAGCTTTCTTT. The encoded protein is CASSPPPGTGPTEAFF. The chain carries TRBV5-4 and TRBJ1-1; 9 bases align to TRBD1. The CDR3 is made up of 16 amino acids. Germline trimming cut 4 bases from V and 4 bases from J; bases unmatched to any gene: 11. Germline V gives CDR1 SGHNT, CDR2 YYREEE (reference sequence). The full variable domain, rest sourced from reference TRBV5-4 and TRBJ1-1, is ETGVTQSPTHLIKTRGQQVTLRCSSQSGHNTVSWYQQALGQGPQFIFQYYREEENGRGNFPPRFSGLQFPNYSSELNVNALELDDSALYLCASSPPPGTGPTEAFFGQGTRLTVV.

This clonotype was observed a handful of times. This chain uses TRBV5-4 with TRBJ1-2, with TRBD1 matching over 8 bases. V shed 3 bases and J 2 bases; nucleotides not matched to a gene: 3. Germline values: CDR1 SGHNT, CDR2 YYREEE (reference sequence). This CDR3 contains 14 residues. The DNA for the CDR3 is TGTGCCAGCAGCTCCGGACAGGGCAACTATGGCTACACCTTC. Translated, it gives CASSSGQGNYGYTF.

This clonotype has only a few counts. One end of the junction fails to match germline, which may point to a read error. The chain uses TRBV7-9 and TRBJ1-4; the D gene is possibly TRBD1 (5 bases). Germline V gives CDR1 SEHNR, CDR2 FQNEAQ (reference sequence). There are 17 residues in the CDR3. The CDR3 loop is CASSLVVGAATNEKLFF. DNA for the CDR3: TGTGCCAGCAGCTTAGTGGTTGGGGCAGCAACAAATGAAAAACTGTTTTTT.

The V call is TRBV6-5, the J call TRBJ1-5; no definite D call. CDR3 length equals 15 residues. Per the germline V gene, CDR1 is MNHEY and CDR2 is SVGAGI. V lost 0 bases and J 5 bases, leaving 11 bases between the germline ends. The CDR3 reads CASSYSRQVHQPQHF. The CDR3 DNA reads TGTGCCAGCAGTTACTCGAGGCAGGTCCATCAGCCCCAGCATTTT.

The CDR3 region has the DNA TGTGCCAGCAGCCTTGGACAGGGAGAAGGCGAGCAGTACTTC. Amino acid sequence: CASSLGQGEGEQYF. The chain combines TRBV7-9 with TRBJ2-7; 8 positions match TRBD1. The V gene end was trimmed by 5 bases and the J gene end by 6 bases; junction bases not matched to a gene: 9. Germline V gene lookup returns CDR1 SEHNR and CDR2 FQNEAQ (reference sequence). The CDR3 totals 14 residues.

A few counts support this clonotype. CDR3 residues: CASSSNRDTQYF. The CDR3, as DNA: TGTGCCAGCAGCTCTAACCGAGATACGCAGTATTTT. The chain recombines TRBV7-2 with TRBJ2-3; D not resolved. Between the trimmed V and J ends, which lost 4 bases and 5 bases, there was a span of 7 bases. Per the germline V gene, CDR1 is SGHTA and CDR2 is FQGNSA. CDR3 size: 12 residues.

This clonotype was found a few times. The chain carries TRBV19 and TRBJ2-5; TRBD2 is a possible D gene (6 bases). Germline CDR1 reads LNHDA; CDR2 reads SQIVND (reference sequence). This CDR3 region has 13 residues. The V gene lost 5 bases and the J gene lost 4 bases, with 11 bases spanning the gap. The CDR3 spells CASSQTSRETQYF. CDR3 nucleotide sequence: TGTGCCAGTAGTCAGACTAGTCGAGAGACCCAGTACTTC.